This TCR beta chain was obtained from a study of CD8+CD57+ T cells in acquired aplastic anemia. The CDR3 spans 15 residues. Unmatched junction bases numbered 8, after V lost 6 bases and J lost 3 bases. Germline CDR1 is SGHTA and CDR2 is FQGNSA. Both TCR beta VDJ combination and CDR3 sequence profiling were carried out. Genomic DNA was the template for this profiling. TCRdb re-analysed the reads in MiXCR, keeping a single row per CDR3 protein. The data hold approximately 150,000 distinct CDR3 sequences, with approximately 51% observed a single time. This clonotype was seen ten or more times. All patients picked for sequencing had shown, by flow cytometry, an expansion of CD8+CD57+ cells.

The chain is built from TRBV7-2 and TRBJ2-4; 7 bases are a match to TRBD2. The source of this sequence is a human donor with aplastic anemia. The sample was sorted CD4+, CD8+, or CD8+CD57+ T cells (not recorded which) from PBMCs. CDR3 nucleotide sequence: TGTGCCAGCAGTGATAGCGGGTTTAGCAAAAACATTCAGTACTTC. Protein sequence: CASSDSGFSKNIQYF.